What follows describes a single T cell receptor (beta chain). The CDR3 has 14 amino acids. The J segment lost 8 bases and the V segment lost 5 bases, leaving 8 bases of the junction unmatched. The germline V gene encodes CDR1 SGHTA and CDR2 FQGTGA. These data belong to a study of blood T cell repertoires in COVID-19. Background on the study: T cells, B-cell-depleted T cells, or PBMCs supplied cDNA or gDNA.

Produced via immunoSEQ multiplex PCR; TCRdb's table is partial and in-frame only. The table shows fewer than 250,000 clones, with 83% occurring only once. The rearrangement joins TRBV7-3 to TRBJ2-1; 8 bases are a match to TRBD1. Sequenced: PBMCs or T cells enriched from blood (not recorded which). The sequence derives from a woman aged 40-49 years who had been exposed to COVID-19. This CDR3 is CASSADRGWHEQFF. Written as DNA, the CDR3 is TGTGCCAGCAGCGCCGACAGGGGTTGGCATGAGCAGTTCTTC.